The rows below give T cell receptor beta chains drawn from one sample of a study of blood T cell repertoires in COVID-19. TCRdb keeps only in-frame clones here, not all; method: immunoSEQ multiplex PCR. The data contain fewer than 80,000 clones, 75% to 85% of them seen just once; the ten biggest clones take up 5.4%. Sequencing was performed on peripheral blood. These receptors originate from a woman of 80 years or more with active or convalescent COVID-19. Both conserved end residues are part of each CDR3. Each record gives: V gene, clone size, D gene, J gene, CDR3 protein, CDR3 DNA. The D gene is left open where the match is weak. Rows may omit the clone size; those that give it use once, few, many or a size class.

>TRBV7-3|once|TRBD2|TRBJ2-3
CASSLTASGRPTDTQYF
TGTGCCAGCAGCTTAACTGCTAGCGGGAGACCGACAGATACGCAGTATTTT
>TRBV12-3/TRBV12-4|once|TRBD1|TRBJ2-7
CASSFRDSYEQYF
TGTGCCAGCAGTTTCCGGGACAGCTACGAGCAGTACTTC
>TRBV19|NA|TRBD1|TRBJ1-4
CASSRQGATNEKLFF
TGTGCCAGTAGCCGACAGGGAGCAACTAATGAAAAACTGTTTTTT
>TRBV18|NA|NA|TRBJ2-3
CASSPLLQSGTDTQYF
TGTGCCAGCTCACCACTTTTACAGTCAGGCACAGATACGCAGTATTTT
>TRBV19|NA|TRBD1|TRBJ1-6
CASSPGQGATYNSPLHF
TGTGCCAGTAGTCCGGGACAGGGGGCGACTTATAATTCACCCCTCCACTTT
>TRBV28|NA|TRBD1|TRBJ2-3
CASSFYRGPDTQYF
TGTGCCAGCAGTTTTTACAGGGGACCAGATACGCAGTATTTT
>TRBV6-2/TRBV6-3|NA|NA|TRBJ2-1
CASSSEGYNEQFF
TGTGCCAGCAGTTCTGAGGGATACAATGAGCAGTTCTTC
>TRBV5-6|many|NA|TRBJ2-7
CASSLGLQMGYEQYF
TGTGCCAGCAGCTTGGGACTCCAAATGGGCTACGAGCAGTACTTC
>TRBV18|NA|TRBD1|TRBJ1-2
CASSPDRGLIYGYTF
TGTGCCAGCTCACCAGACAGGGGGCTAATCTATGGCTACACCTTC
>TRBV28|NA|NA|TRBJ1-1
CASRSRVNTEAFF
TGTGCCAGCAGATCCAGGGTGAACACTGAAGCTTTCTTT
>TRBV10-3|NA|TRBD1|TRBJ2-1
CAISEPSGGYRGNEQFF
TGTGCCATCAGTGAGCCGAGCGGAGGCTACAGGGGCAATGAGCAGTTCTTC
>TRBV30|NA|TRBD1|TRBJ1-2
CAYGQGDSNYGYTF
TGTGCCTATGGACAGGGAGATTCGAACTATGGCTACACCTTC
>TRBV5-4|NA|TRBD2|TRBJ2-3
CASSLRTSGRASTDTQYF
TGTGCCAGCAGCTTGAGGACTAGCGGGAGAGCGAGCACAGATACGCAGTATTTT
>TRBV7-6|NA|NA|TRBJ2-5
CASSVSGETQYF
TGTGCCAGCAGCGTTTCAGGAGAGACCCAGTACTTC
>TRBV5-1|NA|NA|TRBJ2-3
CASGEVGGRTDTQYF
TGCGCCAGCGGGGAGGTCGGGGGACGCACAGATACGCAGTATTTT
>TRBV11-2|NA|TRBD1|TRBJ2-5
CASSRDRGMGVQYF
TGTGCCAGCAGCCGAGACAGGGGGATGGGGGTCCAGTACTTC
>TRBV27|NA|NA|TRBJ1-6
CASSYTGTSRSPLHF
TGTGCCAGCAGTTATACCGGGACTTCTCGGTCACCCCTCCACTTT
>TRBV4-3|NA|TRBD1|TRBJ1-1
CASKRDRASFF
TGCGCCAGCAAGCGGGACAGGGCCTCTTTCTTT
>TRBV7-9|NA|TRBD2|TRBJ2-5
CASSLGGWSSGIQETQYF
TGTGCCAGCAGCTTAGGGGGGTGGTCTAGCGGAATTCAAGAGACCCAGTACTTC
>TRBV7-9|NA|TRBD2|TRBJ2-3
CASSRAGGSDTQYF
TGTGCCAGCAGCCGAGCGGGAGGTAGCGATACGCAGTATTTT
>TRBV7-9|once|NA|TRBJ2-7
CASSGSGTYEQYF
TGTGCCAGCAGCGGTAGCGGAACCTACGAGCAGTACTTC
>TRBV2|NA|NA|TRBJ1-6
CASSLNWNSPLHF
TGTGCCAGCAGTTTAAACTGGAATTCACCCCTCCACTTT
>TRBV4-3|NA|NA|TRBJ1-4
CASSQGASGAATNEKLFF
TGCGCCAGCAGCCAAGGGGCGTCTGGTGCAGCAACTAATGAAAAACTGTTTTTT
>TRBV19|few|NA|TRBJ2-5
CASSIVPQLAQETQYF
TGTGCCAGTAGTATAGTACCCCAACTAGCCCAAGAGACCCAGTACTTC
>TRBV10-3|NA|NA|TRBJ2-3
CAISPFSYTQYF
TGTGCCATCAGCCCTTTTAGCTACACGCAGTATTTT
>TRBV6-2/TRBV6-3|NA|NA|TRBJ2-1
CASSPLPQGRFRNEQFF
TGTGCCAGCAGCCCGTTACCACAGGGGAGGTTTAGGAATGAGCAGTTCTTC
>TRBV12-3/TRBV12-4|NA|NA|TRBJ2-1
CARSGLHNEQFF
TGTGCCAGGTCGGGACTCCACAATGAGCAGTTCTTC
>TRBV19|few|TRBD2|TRBJ2-3
CASSTSLLAGGTDTQYF
TGTGCCAGTAGTACCTCCCTCCTAGCGGGGGGCACAGATACGCAGTATTTT
>TRBV5-1|NA|NA|TRBJ1-3
CASSILPGHSTSGNTIYF
TGCGCCAGCAGCATACTTCCGGGACACTCTACCTCTGGAAACACCATATATTTT
>TRBV5-4|NA|TRBD2|TRBJ2-1
CASSLLAGVFNEQFF
TGTGCCAGCAGCTTACTAGCGGGAGTTTTCAATGAGCAGTTCTTC
>TRBV7-8|NA|NA|TRBJ1-5
CASSPGRGDYSNQPQHF
TGTGCCAGCAGCCCGGGTCGGGGGGACTATAGCAATCAGCCCCAGCATTTT
>TRBV11-2|NA|NA|TRBJ2-1
CASTPGSTRSGEQFF
TGTGCCAGCACCCCCGGGAGCACCCGATCCGGTGAGCAGTTCTTC
>TRBV9|once|TRBD1|TRBJ1-1
CASSPPQGGGTEAFF
TGTGCCAGCAGCCCCCCTCAGGGGGGTGGCACTGAAGCTTTCTTT
>TRBV9|NA|TRBD1|TRBJ2-4
CASSGTGNLAKNIQYF
TGTGCCAGCAGCGGGACAGGGAATCTAGCCAAAAACATTCAGTACTTC
>TRBV24-1|NA|TRBD1|TRBJ1-1
CATSQRDRDEAFF
TGTGCCACCAGCCAAAGAGACAGGGATGAAGCTTTCTTT
>TRBV28|NA|TRBD1|TRBJ1-2
CASSLFSGGFGYTF
TGTGCCAGCAGTTTATTCTCAGGGGGCTTTGGCTACACCTTC
>TRBV18|NA|TRBD1|TRBJ1-2
CASSAMGQGLSGYTF
TGTGCCAGCTCCGCAATGGGACAGGGCCTATCTGGCTACACCTTC
>TRBV4-1|NA|NA|TRBJ1-5
CASSQTGNQPQHF
TGCGCCAGCAGCCAAACAGGGAATCAGCCCCAGCATTTT
>TRBV28|NA|TRBD1|TRBJ1-3
CASSGGRRTGTFISLVGNTIYF
TGTGCCAGCAGCGGTGGACGAAGGACAGGGACTTTTATATCTCTGGTCGGAAACACCATATATTTT
>TRBV5-1|medium-sized|TRBD2|TRBJ2-1
CASSLSGTSDFYNEQFF
TGCGCCAGCAGCCTTAGCGGGACTTCCGATTTCTACAATGAGCAGTTCTTC
>TRBV3-1/TRBV3-2|once|TRBD1|TRBJ1-1
CASSQGGTGLEAFF
TGTGCCAGCAGCCAAGGGGGGACAGGGCTTGAAGCTTTCTTT
>TRBV6-5|NA|NA|TRBJ1-4
CASRLNEKLFF
TGTGCCAGCAGACTAAATGAAAAACTGTTTTTT
>TRBV6-2/TRBV6-3|once|NA|TRBJ1-5
CASSSSTGTLPRGNQPQHF
TGTGCCAGCAGTTCATCGACAGGTACACTACCGCGGGGCAATCAGCCCCAGCATTTT
>TRBV6-6|NA|NA|TRBJ2-7
CASSSRPGRGEQYF
TGTGCCAGCAGCTCCAGGCCGGGGAGAGGCGAGCAGTACTTC
>TRBV7-6|NA|TRBD2|TRBJ2-1
CASSSGLAGGYNEQFF
TGTGCCAGCAGCTCGGGACTAGCGGGGGGCTACAATGAGCAGTTCTTC
>TRBV18|NA|TRBD1|TRBJ2-7
CASSAMGTGVGEQYF
TGTGCCAGCTCGGCCATGGGGACAGGGGTGGGCGAGCAGTACTTC
>TRBV24-1|NA|TRBD2|TRBJ2-1
CATSGGGGADNEQFF
TGTGCCACCAGTGGAGGCGGGGGGGCAGACAATGAGCAGTTCTTC
>TRBV27|NA|TRBD1|TRBJ1-2
CASSLRTGANYGYTF
TGTGCCAGCAGTCTACGGACAGGGGCGAACTATGGCTACACCTTC
>TRBV11-2|NA|NA|TRBJ2-1
CASSPQGNEQFF
TGTGCCAGCAGCCCGCAGGGCAATGAGCAGTTCTTC
>TRBV7-2|NA|NA|TRBJ2-7
CASSSQGYEQYF
TGTGCCAGCAGCTCACAGGGCTACGAGCAGTACTTC
>TRBV6-4|NA|TRBD2|TRBJ2-1
CASSDYGRAVGEQFF
TGTGCCAGCAGTGACTACGGGAGGGCCGTGGGCGAGCAGTTCTTC
>TRBV6-2/TRBV6-3|NA|TRBD1|TRBJ1-1
CASSYARGTGSTEAFF
TGTGCCAGCAGTTACGCCCGGGGGACAGGTTCCACTGAAGCTTTCTTT
>TRBV14|NA|NA|TRBJ1-1
CASSQVRTEAFF
TGTGCCAGCAGCCAAGTTCGGACTGAAGCTTTCTTT
>TRBV5-1|NA|NA|TRBJ1-2
CASSLATDYGYTF
TGCGCCAGCAGCTTGGCGACAGATTATGGCTACACCTTC
>TRBV5-4|NA|NA|TRBJ2-5
CASSLPGAWETQYF
TGTGCCAGCAGTCTCCCAGGCGCTTGGGAGACCCAGTACTTC
>TRBV19|NA|TRBD1|TRBJ2-2
CASTLGTGGTGELFF
TGTGCCAGTACCTTAGGGACAGGGGGCACCGGGGAGCTGTTTTTT
>TRBV18|NA|NA|TRBJ2-1
CASSPYSGYNEQFF
TGTGCCAGCTCACCATATTCAGGATACAATGAGCAGTTCTTC
>TRBV10-3|NA|TRBD2|TRBJ2-3
CAINSGRADTQYF
TGTGCCATCAATAGCGGGAGGGCAGATACGCAGTATTTT
>TRBV6-1|NA|TRBD1|TRBJ1-3
CASSEWGQGAGNTIYF
TGTGCCAGCAGTGAATGGGGACAGGGGGCTGGAAACACCATATATTTT
>TRBV24-1|NA|TRBD1|TRBJ1-2
CATSATTGGRLITYTF
TGTGCCACCAGTGCCACCACAGGGGGCCGCCTTATTACCTACACCTTC